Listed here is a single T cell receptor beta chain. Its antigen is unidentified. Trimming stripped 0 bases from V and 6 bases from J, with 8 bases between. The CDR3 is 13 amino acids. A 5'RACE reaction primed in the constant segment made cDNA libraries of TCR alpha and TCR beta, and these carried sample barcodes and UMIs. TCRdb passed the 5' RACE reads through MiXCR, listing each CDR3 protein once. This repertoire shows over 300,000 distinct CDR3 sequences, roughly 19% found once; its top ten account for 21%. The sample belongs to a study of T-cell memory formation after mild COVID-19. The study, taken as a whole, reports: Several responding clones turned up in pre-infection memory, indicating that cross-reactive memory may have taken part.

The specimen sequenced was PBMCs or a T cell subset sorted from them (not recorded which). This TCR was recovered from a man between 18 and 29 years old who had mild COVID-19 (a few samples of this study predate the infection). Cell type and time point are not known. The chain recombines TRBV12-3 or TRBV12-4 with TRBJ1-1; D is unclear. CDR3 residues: CASSLAEGAEAFF. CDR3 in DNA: TGTGCCAGCAGTTTAGCCGAGGGCGCTGAAGCTTTCTTT.